This record covers a single T cell receptor (beta chain). As yet, its antigen is unknown. V shed 2 bases and J shed 4 bases, with 9 bases lying between them. The CDR3 runs to 13 residues. CDR1 is DFQATT, CDR2 SNEGSKA, per germline (reference sequence). The record originates from a study of CD8 T cells in ankylosing spondylitis. Points from the study as a whole: Characteristic, it appeared, of ankylosing spondylitis blood was a TCR beta motif of eight or nine highly homologous variants.

Preparation of TCR beta libraries was done by quantitative 5'-RACE with molecular barcodes. From the 5' RACE reads, TCRdb called clonotypes with MiXCR, one entry per CDR3 protein. The repertoire holds about 540,000 distinct CDR3 sequences, with 12% as singletons. The sequenced sample consisted of blood, either unsorted or a sorted T cell fraction (not recorded which). The source is a male donor with ankylosing spondylitis. V gene TRBV20-1 combines with J gene TRBJ2-1; possible D gene TRBD2, 5 bases. DNA for the CDR3: TGCAGTGCTAGACCCACTAGTTACAATGAGCAGTTCTTC. It translates to CSARPTSYNEQFF.